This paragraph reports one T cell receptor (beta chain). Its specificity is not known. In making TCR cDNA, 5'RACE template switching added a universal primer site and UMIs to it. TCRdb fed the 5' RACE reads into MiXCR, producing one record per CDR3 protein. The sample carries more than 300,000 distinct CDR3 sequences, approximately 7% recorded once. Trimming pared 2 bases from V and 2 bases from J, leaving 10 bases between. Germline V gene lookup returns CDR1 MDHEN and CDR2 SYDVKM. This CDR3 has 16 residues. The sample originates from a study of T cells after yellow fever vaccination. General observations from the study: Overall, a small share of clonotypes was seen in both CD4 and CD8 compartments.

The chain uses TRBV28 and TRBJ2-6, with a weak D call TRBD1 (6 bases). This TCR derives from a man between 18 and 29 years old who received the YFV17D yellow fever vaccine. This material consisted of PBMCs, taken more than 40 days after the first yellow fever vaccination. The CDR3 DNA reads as TGTGCCAGCAGTTTAATTACAGGGACTGGGGCCAACGTCCTGACTTTC. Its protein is CASSLITGTGANVLTF.